A selection of T cell receptor beta chains follows, all from one sample in a study of blood T cells in healthy people across ages. Each CDR3 protein gets one entry after TCRdb re-called the 5' RACE reads with MiXCR. Among around 900,000 distinct CDR3 sequences listed, less than 35% were seen once. Sequenced sample: blood. The receptors stem from a woman of 80 years or more in good health. Each CDR3 is given with its conserved first and last residue. Each record gives: clone size, J gene, V gene, D gene, CDR3 DNA, CDR3 protein. D genes are given only for firm matches. Size tells how often a clone was seen (once, few, many) or the class of an expanded clone, and some rows leave it out.

abundance: many; j_gene: TRBJ2-5; v_gene: TRBV11-2; d_gene: -; CDR3nt: TGTGCCAGCAGCTTGGACAGTCTTCCAGAGACCCAGTACTTC; CDR3aa: CASSLDSLPETQYF
abundance: few; j_gene: TRBJ1-2; v_gene: TRBV12-3/TRBV12-4; d_gene: -; CDR3nt: TGTGCCAGCAGTTTAGGGGGTGGCTGCACCTTC; CDR3aa: CASSLGGGCTF
abundance: -; j_gene: TRBJ1-1; v_gene: TRBV20-1; d_gene: TRBD1; CDR3nt: TGCAGTGCTAACCGGGACAGGGGGCTTATGAACACTGAAGCTTTCTTT; CDR3aa: CSANRDRGLMNTEAFF
abundance: -; j_gene: TRBJ1-3; v_gene: TRBV12-3/TRBV12-4; d_gene: -; CDR3nt: TGTGCCAGCAGTCTCGATGGAAACACCATATATTTT; CDR3aa: CASSLDGNTIYF
abundance: many; j_gene: TRBJ1-2; v_gene: TRBV7-2; d_gene: -; CDR3nt: TGTGCCAGCAGCTTACCGGGCGAAAGACAGGCCTCTAACTATGGCTACACCTTC; CDR3aa: CASSLPGERQASNYGYTF
abundance: many; j_gene: TRBJ2-3; v_gene: TRBV30; d_gene: -; CDR3nt: TGTGCCTGGAGTGAGGTCAACACAGATACGCAGTATTTT; CDR3aa: CAWSEVNTDTQYF
abundance: many; j_gene: TRBJ2-7; v_gene: TRBV20-1; d_gene: -; CDR3nt: TGCAGTGCTGGGGGCCTGGGGGGGTCCTACGAGCAGTACTTC; CDR3aa: CSAGGLGGSYEQYF
abundance: many; j_gene: TRBJ2-7; v_gene: TRBV7-2; d_gene: TRBD2; CDR3nt: TGTGCCAGCAGTCGGGAGGGGGGCGAGCAGTACTTC; CDR3aa: CASSREGGEQYF
abundance: many; j_gene: TRBJ2-7; v_gene: TRBV28; d_gene: -; CDR3nt: TGTGCCAGCACCCTTGGGGGCTCCTACGAGCAGTACTTC; CDR3aa: CASTLGGSYEQYF
abundance: -; j_gene: TRBJ1-2; v_gene: TRBV5-6; d_gene: TRBD1; CDR3nt: TGTGCCAGCAGCTCGGGACAGGGAAGTCGATATGGCTACACCTTC; CDR3aa: CASSSGQGSRYGYTF
abundance: -; j_gene: TRBJ2-4; v_gene: TRBV20-1; d_gene: -; CDR3nt: TGCAGTGCCAGCCCCTCGGGGGGCGCGATCATTCAGTACTTC; CDR3aa: CSASPSGGAIIQYF
abundance: many; j_gene: TRBJ1-4; v_gene: TRBV7-2; d_gene: -; CDR3nt: TGTGCCAGCAGCTTAGAAACAGGGAGGGGAAAACTGTTTTTT; CDR3aa: CASSLETGRGKLFF
abundance: once; j_gene: TRBJ2-1; v_gene: TRBV18; d_gene: TRBD1; CDR3nt: TGTGCCAGCTCACCAAGGGACAGGGATAATGAGCAGTTCTTC; CDR3aa: CASSPRDRDNEQFF
abundance: few; j_gene: TRBJ2-1; v_gene: TRBV5-1; d_gene: -; CDR3nt: TGCGCCAGCAGCGGGAGGACTACGAGCTCCTACAATGAGCAGTTCTTC; CDR3aa: CASSGRTTSSYNEQFF
abundance: few; j_gene: TRBJ1-2; v_gene: TRBV7-9; d_gene: TRBD1; CDR3nt: TGTGCCAGCAGCTCCCCGACAGGGTTTTCTCACACCTTC; CDR3aa: CASSSPTGFSHTF
abundance: few; j_gene: TRBJ1-6; v_gene: TRBV30; d_gene: -; CDR3nt: TGTGCCGGGGCCGAATGGAATAATTCACCCCTCCACTTT; CDR3aa: CAGAEWNNSPLHF
abundance: many; j_gene: TRBJ2-3; v_gene: TRBV7-9; d_gene: TRBD2; CDR3nt: TGTGCCAGCAGCCGGACTAGCGGGGGGCAAGATACGCAGTATTTT; CDR3aa: CASSRTSGGQDTQYF
abundance: many; j_gene: TRBJ1-2; v_gene: TRBV7-2; d_gene: TRBD1; CDR3nt: TGTGCCAGCAGCTTAGCGGGGACAGGGCCACAATATGGCTACACCTTC; CDR3aa: CASSLAGTGPQYGYTF
abundance: many; j_gene: TRBJ1-5; v_gene: TRBV6-6; d_gene: TRBD1; CDR3nt: TGTGCCAGCAGTGACAGGGTCAATCAGCCCCAGCATTTT; CDR3aa: CASSDRVNQPQHF
abundance: -; j_gene: TRBJ2-7; v_gene: TRBV11-2; d_gene: TRBD1; CDR3nt: TGTGCCAGCAGCTTAGGACAGGGGGTCTTCTACAATGAGCAGTACTTC; CDR3aa: CASSLGQGVFYNEQYF
abundance: few; j_gene: TRBJ2-6; v_gene: TRBV28; d_gene: -; CDR3nt: TGTGCCAGCAGTTCCCGGCTCCTCAACGTCCTGACTTTC; CDR3aa: CASSSRLLNVLTF
abundance: -; j_gene: TRBJ1-1; v_gene: TRBV6-5; d_gene: -; CDR3nt: TGTGCCAGCTCCTCCTCTCAGGGATTTAACACTGAAGCTTTCTTT; CDR3aa: CASSSSQGFNTEAFF
abundance: many; j_gene: TRBJ2-5; v_gene: TRBV11-2; d_gene: -; CDR3nt: TGTGCCAGCAGCCCACCAGACGTAGAGACCCAGTACTTC; CDR3aa: CASSPPDVETQYF
abundance: few; j_gene: TRBJ1-4; v_gene: TRBV15; d_gene: TRBD1; CDR3nt: TGTGCCACCAGCAGAGAATGGGAGGGGGCGAATGAAAAACTGTTTTTT; CDR3aa: CATSREWEGANEKLFF
abundance: -; j_gene: TRBJ2-3; v_gene: TRBV10-1; d_gene: -; CDR3nt: TGCGCCAGCAGTGAGAGGCTAGATCCGCAGTATTTT; CDR3aa: CASSERLDPQYF
abundance: many; j_gene: TRBJ2-1; v_gene: TRBV9; d_gene: -; CDR3nt: TGTGCCAGCAGCGTTCGCGGGGCCTCTCCGAATGAGCAGTTCTTC; CDR3aa: CASSVRGASPNEQFF
abundance: many; j_gene: TRBJ2-3; v_gene: TRBV7-2; d_gene: -; CDR3nt: TGTGCCAGCAGCACCGGACCGACAGATACGCAGTATTTT; CDR3aa: CASSTGPTDTQYF